These T cell receptor beta chains were read from a single sample in a study of Graves' ophthalmopathy and Graves' hyperthyroidism. MiXCR, run by TCRdb on the multiplex PCR reads, gives a single entry per CDR3 protein. The table has about 180,000 distinct CDR3 sequences, less than 45% seen once; the top ten hold around 5.5%. Sequenced sample: peripheral blood. These receptors came from a woman between 40 and 50 years old with Graves' ophthalmopathy. Both conserved end residues are part of each CDR3. The order of the fields is D gene, clone size, J gene, CDR3 length, V gene, CDR3 DNA, CDR3 protein. The D gene is left open where the match is weak. Clone size is not always given. Where it is, it says once, few, many or a class for expanded clones.

. . TRBJ2-5 14 TRBV19 TGTGCCAGTAGTAAAGGGGACCTCCAAGAGACCCAGTACTTC CASSKGDLQETQYF
. many TRBJ1-2 16 TRBV4-2 TGTGCCAGCAGCCAAGAAGTGACGCCGGCTAACTATGGCTACACCTTC CASSQEVTPANYGYTF
. once TRBJ1-2 15 TRBV27 TGTGCCAGCAGCCCATTTTCGACAGCAGAGTATGGCTACACCTTC CASSPFSTAEYGYTF
. many TRBJ2-7 14 TRBV12-3/TRBV12-4 TGTGCCAGCAGTTACTCAGACACCTTCCACGAGCAGTACTTC CASSYSDTFHEQYF
. . TRBJ1-2 14 TRBV14 TGTGCCAGCAGCCAAGATCTGGGGGGGAGAGGCTACACCTTC CASSQDLGGRGYTF
TRBD1 once TRBJ2-7 17 TRBV12-5 TGTGCTAGTGGTTTGAGAGTCTCGGACAGGGACTCCTACGAGCAGTACTTC CASGLRVSDRDSYEQYF
. . TRBJ1-2 13 TRBV12-3/TRBV12-4 TGTGCCAGCAGTTTACTCTCTAACTATGGCTACACCTTC CASSLLSNYGYTF
. . TRBJ1-1 13 TRBV12-3/TRBV12-4 TGTGCCAGCAGGGTTCAGGAGAACACTGAAGCTTTCTTT CASRVQENTEAFF
TRBD2 many TRBJ2-7 16 TRBV4-1 TGCGCCAGCAGCCAAGATCCAGCGGGAGGCTCCTACGAGCAGTACTTC CASSQDPAGGSYEQYF
. . TRBJ2-7 14 TRBV6-1 TGTGCCAGCAGGCGGGGACGAAACTCCTACGAGCAGTACTTC CASRRGRNSYEQYF
. few TRBJ1-1 14 TRBV7-2 TGTGCCAGCAGCTTGGGGGGAGGGGACACTGAAGCTTTCTTT CASSLGGGDTEAFF
. many TRBJ2-7 13 TRBV11-3 TGTGCCAGCAGCCCAGGACCCATCAACGAGCAGTACTTC CASSPGPINEQYF
. many TRBJ1-2 15 TRBV13 TGTGCCAGCAGCTGGGGACGGACAAATAACTATGGCTACACCTTC CASSWGRTNNYGYTF
. many TRBJ2-7 15 TRBV7-9 TGTGCCAGCAGCTCCGGACAAACCTCATCCTACGAGCAGTACTTC CASSSGQTSSYEQYF
TRBD2 many TRBJ2-2 16 TRBV10-3 TGTGCCATCAGTGAGTCTACTAGCGGGAGGACCGGGGAGCTGTTTTTT CAISESTSGRTGELFF
TRBD1 many TRBJ1-6 15 TRBV6-2/TRBV6-3 TGTGCCAGCAGTTACGGGGACAGGGAGAATTCACCCCTCCACTTT CASSYGDRENSPLHF
. few TRBJ1-2 13 TRBV6-2/TRBV6-3 TGTGCCAGCATTGAACCGACACGCATTGGCTACACCTTC CASIEPTRIGYTF
. many TRBJ1-3 15 TRBV7-2 TGTGCCAGCAGCTCAACACAAGGGACTGGAAACACCATATATTTT CASSSTQGTGNTIYF
TRBD2 many TRBJ2-2 15 TRBV12-3/TRBV12-4 TGTGCCAGCAGTTGGGCGGGAGGGGACACCGGGGAGCTGTTTTTT CASSWAGGDTGELFF
TRBD1 many TRBJ2-7 14 TRBV6-5 TGTGCCAGCAGTTCCCCCGGGACAGCCTACGAGCAGTACTTC CASSSPGTAYEQYF
. . TRBJ1-1 13 TRBV2 TGTGCCAGCAGTGGGGCTCTGAACACTGAAGCTTTCTTT CASSGALNTEAFF
TRBD1 . TRBJ1-2 13 TRBV30 TGTGCCTGGAGTATCGGACAGGGTTATGGCTACACCTTC CAWSIGQGYGYTF
TRBD2 many TRBJ2-5 13 TRBV29-1 TGCAGCGCCGTGGGACTAGCGGGAGAGACCCAGTACTTC CSAVGLAGETQYF
. many TRBJ2-2 14 TRBV6-2/TRBV6-3 TGTGCCAGCAGTTACTCGCGGACCACCGGGGAGCTGTTTTTT CASSYSRTTGELFF
. . TRBJ1-2 13 TRBV11-1 TGTGCCAGCAGCCAGGGTCGGGCCCATGGCTACACCTTC CASSQGRAHGYTF
. many TRBJ2-5 13 TRBV14 TGTGCCAGCAGCCCCCGTCCCTCCTGGACCCAGTACTTC CASSPRPSWTQYF
. many TRBJ2-5 14 TRBV7-2 TGTGCCAGCAGCTTAGGCCAGCAGCAGGAGACCCAGTACTTC CASSLGQQQETQYF
. many TRBJ1-5 15 TRBV24-1 TGTGCCACCATGGGAGGGGGAGGAAGCAATCAGCCCCAGCATTTT CATMGGGGSNQPQHF
TRBD2 . TRBJ2-7 15 TRBV7-2 TGTGCCAGCAGCCTACTAGCGGGCCGGTCCTACGAGCAGTACTTC CASSLLAGRSYEQYF
. many TRBJ2-5 12 TRBV7-9 TGTGCCAGCAGCTTAGTTTGGGAGACCCAGTACTTC CASSLVWETQYF
. . TRBJ2-7 15 TRBV7-3 TGTGCCAGCAGCTTAACGGGGAATGTTCGGAACGAGCAGTACTTC CASSLTGNVRNEQYF
. . TRBJ2-7 11 TRBV2 TGTGCCAGCCATTCAACCTACGAGCAGTACTTC CASHSTYEQYF
TRBD2 many TRBJ2-4 14 TRBV29-1 TGCAGCGTTGAGGCTGGGGCGGGAGTGAACATTCAGTACTTC CSVEAGAGVNIQYF
. . TRBJ1-1 13 TRBV19 TGTGCCAGTATGCCCCCAGCCCGGACTGAAGCTTTCTTT CASMPPARTEAFF
. . TRBJ1-1 12 TRBV2 TGTGCCATCGGCTCGGGGAACACTGAAGCTTTCTTT CAIGSGNTEAFF
. . TRBJ1-5 15 TRBV19 TGTGCCAGCCTACCCAACGGGGGCAGCAATCAGCCCCAGCATTTT CASLPNGGSNQPQHF
. many TRBJ2-7 14 TRBV28 TGTGCCAGCAGTCCCAACTATGAAAACTACGAGCAGTACTTC CASSPNYENYEQYF
. . TRBJ1-1 12 TRBV28 TGTGCCAGCACCAGAATAAACACTGAAGCTTTCTTT CASTRINTEAFF